This T cell receptor beta chain was sequenced for a study of blood T cells in healthy people across ages. A J-beta primer mix and a sample-barcoded 5' primer were used in a second PCR of roughly 6 to 11 cycles. Every cDNA was tagged by a template-switch adaptor with 12 random nucleotides. At least 2.5 million CDR3-containing paired-end reads were obtained per sample. Each CDR3 protein gets one entry after TCRdb re-called the 5' RACE reads with MiXCR. There are 1.5 million to 2 million distinct CDR3 sequences in the sample; roughly 49% occur only once, and over 2% lies in the top ten. The sample holds a few counts of this clonotype. Total RNA was extracted at no less than 5 micrograms per sample. Sequencing used blood. This TCR was sampled from a woman aged 35 to 49 in good health.

CDR3 amino acids: CSASGQQKLFF. CDR3 DNA: TGCAGTGCTTCGGGACAGCAAAAACTGTTTTTT. This sequence joins TRBV20-1 and TRBJ1-4; 7 nucleotides align to TRBD1. V lost 5 bases, J lost 9 bases, and 3 bases stayed unmatched. CDR1 and CDR2 (germline): DFQATT, SNEGSKA (reference sequence). The CDR3 contains 11 residues.